This T cell receptor (beta chain) was documented in a study of identical twins. Findings and caveats of the study: Beta clonotypes that were abundant in cord blood contained fewer insertions, a pattern absent from memory repertoires.

V was clipped by 3 bases and J by 6 bases, with 11 bases between them. This CDR3 is 14 amino acids long. Germline assignment: CDR1 KGHDR and CDR2 SFDVKD. The table lists this clonotype with a few counts. The antigen remains undetermined. It was template switching that added a universal primer site, and there were unique molecular identifiers on the cDNA. A single record per CDR3 protein comes from TCRdb applying MiXCR to the 5' RACE reads. The table records approximately 530,000 distinct CDR3 sequences, around 24% of them present only once. These sequences were also reported in another study, on yellow fever vaccine responses in identical twins.

The chain carries TRBV24-1 and TRBJ2-1; TRBD1 is a possible D gene (5 bases). This clonotype was obtained from a woman aged 18-30 years in good health. The sequenced sample was CD4+ T cells sorted from blood. The CDR3 protein is CATSDPDKVNEQFF. DNA of the CDR3: TGTGCCACCAGTGATCCGGACAAGGTCAATGAGCAGTTCTTC.